The 17 T cell receptor beta chains reported below all come from one sample, sequenced in a study of blood T cell repertoires in COVID-19. Sequencing used immunoSEQ multiplex PCR; TCRdb keeps in-frame clones, though not all of them. The table has 37,000 or so clones, roughly 90% seen once. Sequencing was carried out using peripheral blood. The receptors were sampled from a man aged 70-80 years with acute or convalescent COVID-19.

The chain recombines TRBV7-6 with TRBJ1-4; D gene ambiguous. Germline-derived CDR1 and CDR2 are SGHVS and FNYEAQ. The V end lost 1 base, the J end lost 6 bases, and 12 bases lay between the germline ends. The CDR3 spans 15 residues. CDR3 sequence: CASSLGGSSDEKLFF. DNA of the CDR3: TGTGCCAGCAGCTTAGGAGGCAGTTCCGATGAAAAACTGTTTTTT.

This chain joins TRBV11-2 and TRBJ2-3; maybe TRBD2 (6 bases). CDR3 length equals 16 residues. Trimming cost V 5 bases and J 4 bases, with 19 bases left between them. Per the germline V gene, CDR1 is SGHAT and CDR2 is FQNNGV. The CDR3 protein is CASSISGTHGADTQYF. CDR3 DNA: TGTGCCAGCAGCATTAGCGGAACCCACGGCGCAGATACGCAGTATTTT.

V is TRBV7-8 and J is TRBJ2-7; 9 bases agree with TRBD2. Germline lookup yields CDR1 SGHVS and CDR2 FQNEAQ. The V segment lost 3 bases and the J segment 3 bases; nucleotides outside the gene matches: 12. The CDR3 is 17 residues long. The CDR3: CASSFTRFSGRVYEQYF. The CDR3 bases are TGTGCCAGCAGCTTTACCCGGTTTAGCGGGAGAGTCTACGAGCAGTACTTC.

This clone was counted between two and nine times. V gene TRBV7-9 combines with J gene TRBJ1-2; 8 nucleotides line up with TRBD1. Germline CDR1 is SEHNR and CDR2 is FQNEAQ (reference sequence). This CDR3 has 15 amino acids. Trimming cost V 1 base and J 4 bases; bases outside gene matches: 5. Here the CDR3 DNA reads TGTGCCAGCAGCTTAGAAAGGACAGGGTTCTATGGCTACACCTTC. Translating it yields CASSLERTGFYGYTF. The entire variable domain, with the rest obtained from reference TRBV7-9 and TRBJ1-2, is as follows: DTGVSQNPRHKITKRGQNVTFRCDPISEHNRLYWYRQTLGQGPEFLTYFQNEAQLEKSRLLSDRFSAERPKGSFSTLEIQRTEQGDSAMYLCASSLERTGFYGYTFGSGTRLTVV.

The chain links TRBV7-9 to TRBJ1-4; 7 bases are shared with TRBD1. Germline V gene sequence: CDR1 SEHNR, CDR2 FQNEAQ (reference sequence). CDR3 length equals 16 residues. The ends lost 4 bases at V and 7 bases at J; junction bases unmatched: 12. In nucleotides, the CDR3 is TGTGCCAGCAGCTCTGGACAGGCAGGAATTGTTGAAAAACTGTTTTTT. Protein sequence: CASSSGQAGIVEKLFF.

This sequence joins TRBV28 and TRBJ2-7; 9 bases match TRBD1. Germline CDR1 is MDHEN and CDR2 is SYDVKM. The trim removed 8 bases at V and 0 bases at J, leaving 5 bases unmatched. There are 14 residues in the CDR3. The CDR3 protein is CASGTGNPSYEQYF. CDR3 nucleotides: TGTGCCAGCGGGACAGGGAACCCCTCCTACGAGCAGTACTTC.

This chain uses TRBV9 with TRBJ2-5; TRBD2 matches at 12 bases. The CDR3 has 15 amino acids. CDR1 is SGDLS and CDR2 is YYNGEE in the germline V gene. Germline trimming cut 0 bases from V and 3 bases from J; bases unmatched to any gene: 0. The CDR3 loop reads CASSVGLAGEETQYF. In DNA, the CDR3 is TGTGCCAGCAGCGTAGGACTAGCGGGAGAAGAGACCCAGTACTTC.

The chain is built from TRBV2 and TRBJ1-5; TRBD1 agrees at 7 bases. Germline V gene lookup returns CDR1 SNHLY and CDR2 FYNNEI. V was clipped by 2 bases and J by 5 bases; unmatched bases: 6. This CDR3 has 15 residues. The CDR3 reads CASSERRGNYQPQHF. The CDR3, as DNA: TGTGCCAGCAGTGAACGCAGGGGGAATTATCAGCCCCAGCATTTT.

The rearrangement joins TRBV7-2 to TRBJ2-7; 7 positions agree with TRBD1. Losses at the gene ends were 5 bases for V and 2 bases for J; bases not matched to a gene: 12. Germline values: CDR1 SGHTA, CDR2 FQGNSA. The CDR3 is made up of 16 amino acids. The chain's CDR3 is CASSLGARGSTYEQYF. DNA for the CDR3: TGTGCCAGCAGCCTAGGGGCCAGGGGGTCAACCTACGAGCAGTACTTC.

This chain connects TRBV28 to TRBJ2-7, with 14 bases aligning to TRBD2. J gave up 7 bases and V 3 bases, and 14 bases lay outside the gene matches. This CDR3 is 18 amino acids long. Germline lookup yields CDR1 MDHEN and CDR2 SYDVKM. As DNA, the CDR3 is TGTGCCAGCAGTTTGAGGGGACTAGCGGGAGAATACTTTCGGGAGCAGTACTTC. Protein product: CASSLRGLAGEYFREQYF.

V gene TRBV5-1 combines with J gene TRBJ1-2; 9 nucleotides line up with TRBD1. The CDR3 contains 16 residues. V was pared by 4 bases and J by 6 bases, with 13 bases of the junction left unmatched. The germline CDR1 and CDR2 sequences are SGHRS and YFSETQ. CDR3 DNA: TGCGCCAGCAGCCCTGACGTTGGACAGGGGACGGATGGCTACACCTTC. The encoded protein is CASSPDVGQGTDGYTF.

The rearrangement joins TRBV6-2 or TRBV6-3 to TRBJ2-1, with TRBD2 matching over 11 bases. The length of the CDR3 is 17 residues. The germline V gene encodes CDR1 MNHEY and CDR2 SVGEGT. The junction had 12 bases not matched to a gene; V was cut back by 5 bases and J by 6 bases. CDR3 loop: CASSHTSGRISANEQFF. The CDR3, as DNA: TGTGCCAGCAGTCACACTAGCGGGAGAATCTCGGCCAATGAGCAGTTCTTC.

This sequence joins TRBV19 and TRBJ1-5, with a weak D call TRBD1 (5 bases). The CDR3 is made up of 16 amino acids. V shed 3 bases and J shed 6 bases, with 18 bases lying between them. CDR1 and CDR2 from the germline V gene are LNHDA and SQIVND (reference sequence). The DNA of the CDR3 is TGTGCCAGTAGTATTGATGGGGGACTCCTGGGTCAGCCCCAGCATTTT. This sequence encodes CASSIDGGLLGQPQHF.

This clone has a single count. The chain has TRBV6-2 or TRBV6-3 and TRBJ2-1, with TRBD2 matching 10 bases. V trimming: 4 bases; J trimming: 1 base; junction bases outside the gene matches: 7. Germline V gives CDR1 MNHEY, CDR2 SVGEGT. This CDR3 has 17 amino acids. The CDR3 here is CASSSVSGRVSYNEQFF. CDR3 sequence (DNA): TGTGCCAGCAGTTCCGTCAGCGGGAGGGTTTCCTACAATGAGCAGTTCTTC.

CDR3 DNA sequence: TGTGCCAGCAGCCAGGGGAGGGACTATGGCTACACCTTC. Translation gives CASSQGRDYGYTF. This sequence joins TRBV28 and TRBJ1-2; the D gene is possibly TRBD1 (6 bases). The CDR3 is made up of 13 amino acids. From germline, CDR1 is MDHEN and CDR2 SYDVKM. The V end was cut by 6 bases, the J end by 3 bases, with 11 bases between.

The chain has TRBV7-2 and TRBJ1-1; possibly TRBD1 for D (5 bases). Germline V gives CDR1 SGHTA, CDR2 FQGNSA. This CDR3 spans 16 amino acids. V lost 1 base to trimming and J lost 0 bases, with 12 bases between them. This chain's CDR3 is CASSLGGGIMNTEAFF. CDR3 sequence (DNA): TGTGCCAGCAGCTTAGGGGGCGGTATCATGAACACTGAAGCTTTCTTT.

V gene TRBV2 combines with J gene TRBJ2-1, with a tentative D call TRBD2 (5 bases). Per the germline V gene, CDR1 is SNHLY and CDR2 is FYNNEI. CDR3 length: 15 residues. V lost 1 base, J lost 4 bases, and 11 bases lay in between. The CDR3 reads CASSEGTSNYNEQFF. The CDR3, as DNA: TGTGCCAGCAGTGAAGGGACTTCGAATTACAATGAGCAGTTCTTC.